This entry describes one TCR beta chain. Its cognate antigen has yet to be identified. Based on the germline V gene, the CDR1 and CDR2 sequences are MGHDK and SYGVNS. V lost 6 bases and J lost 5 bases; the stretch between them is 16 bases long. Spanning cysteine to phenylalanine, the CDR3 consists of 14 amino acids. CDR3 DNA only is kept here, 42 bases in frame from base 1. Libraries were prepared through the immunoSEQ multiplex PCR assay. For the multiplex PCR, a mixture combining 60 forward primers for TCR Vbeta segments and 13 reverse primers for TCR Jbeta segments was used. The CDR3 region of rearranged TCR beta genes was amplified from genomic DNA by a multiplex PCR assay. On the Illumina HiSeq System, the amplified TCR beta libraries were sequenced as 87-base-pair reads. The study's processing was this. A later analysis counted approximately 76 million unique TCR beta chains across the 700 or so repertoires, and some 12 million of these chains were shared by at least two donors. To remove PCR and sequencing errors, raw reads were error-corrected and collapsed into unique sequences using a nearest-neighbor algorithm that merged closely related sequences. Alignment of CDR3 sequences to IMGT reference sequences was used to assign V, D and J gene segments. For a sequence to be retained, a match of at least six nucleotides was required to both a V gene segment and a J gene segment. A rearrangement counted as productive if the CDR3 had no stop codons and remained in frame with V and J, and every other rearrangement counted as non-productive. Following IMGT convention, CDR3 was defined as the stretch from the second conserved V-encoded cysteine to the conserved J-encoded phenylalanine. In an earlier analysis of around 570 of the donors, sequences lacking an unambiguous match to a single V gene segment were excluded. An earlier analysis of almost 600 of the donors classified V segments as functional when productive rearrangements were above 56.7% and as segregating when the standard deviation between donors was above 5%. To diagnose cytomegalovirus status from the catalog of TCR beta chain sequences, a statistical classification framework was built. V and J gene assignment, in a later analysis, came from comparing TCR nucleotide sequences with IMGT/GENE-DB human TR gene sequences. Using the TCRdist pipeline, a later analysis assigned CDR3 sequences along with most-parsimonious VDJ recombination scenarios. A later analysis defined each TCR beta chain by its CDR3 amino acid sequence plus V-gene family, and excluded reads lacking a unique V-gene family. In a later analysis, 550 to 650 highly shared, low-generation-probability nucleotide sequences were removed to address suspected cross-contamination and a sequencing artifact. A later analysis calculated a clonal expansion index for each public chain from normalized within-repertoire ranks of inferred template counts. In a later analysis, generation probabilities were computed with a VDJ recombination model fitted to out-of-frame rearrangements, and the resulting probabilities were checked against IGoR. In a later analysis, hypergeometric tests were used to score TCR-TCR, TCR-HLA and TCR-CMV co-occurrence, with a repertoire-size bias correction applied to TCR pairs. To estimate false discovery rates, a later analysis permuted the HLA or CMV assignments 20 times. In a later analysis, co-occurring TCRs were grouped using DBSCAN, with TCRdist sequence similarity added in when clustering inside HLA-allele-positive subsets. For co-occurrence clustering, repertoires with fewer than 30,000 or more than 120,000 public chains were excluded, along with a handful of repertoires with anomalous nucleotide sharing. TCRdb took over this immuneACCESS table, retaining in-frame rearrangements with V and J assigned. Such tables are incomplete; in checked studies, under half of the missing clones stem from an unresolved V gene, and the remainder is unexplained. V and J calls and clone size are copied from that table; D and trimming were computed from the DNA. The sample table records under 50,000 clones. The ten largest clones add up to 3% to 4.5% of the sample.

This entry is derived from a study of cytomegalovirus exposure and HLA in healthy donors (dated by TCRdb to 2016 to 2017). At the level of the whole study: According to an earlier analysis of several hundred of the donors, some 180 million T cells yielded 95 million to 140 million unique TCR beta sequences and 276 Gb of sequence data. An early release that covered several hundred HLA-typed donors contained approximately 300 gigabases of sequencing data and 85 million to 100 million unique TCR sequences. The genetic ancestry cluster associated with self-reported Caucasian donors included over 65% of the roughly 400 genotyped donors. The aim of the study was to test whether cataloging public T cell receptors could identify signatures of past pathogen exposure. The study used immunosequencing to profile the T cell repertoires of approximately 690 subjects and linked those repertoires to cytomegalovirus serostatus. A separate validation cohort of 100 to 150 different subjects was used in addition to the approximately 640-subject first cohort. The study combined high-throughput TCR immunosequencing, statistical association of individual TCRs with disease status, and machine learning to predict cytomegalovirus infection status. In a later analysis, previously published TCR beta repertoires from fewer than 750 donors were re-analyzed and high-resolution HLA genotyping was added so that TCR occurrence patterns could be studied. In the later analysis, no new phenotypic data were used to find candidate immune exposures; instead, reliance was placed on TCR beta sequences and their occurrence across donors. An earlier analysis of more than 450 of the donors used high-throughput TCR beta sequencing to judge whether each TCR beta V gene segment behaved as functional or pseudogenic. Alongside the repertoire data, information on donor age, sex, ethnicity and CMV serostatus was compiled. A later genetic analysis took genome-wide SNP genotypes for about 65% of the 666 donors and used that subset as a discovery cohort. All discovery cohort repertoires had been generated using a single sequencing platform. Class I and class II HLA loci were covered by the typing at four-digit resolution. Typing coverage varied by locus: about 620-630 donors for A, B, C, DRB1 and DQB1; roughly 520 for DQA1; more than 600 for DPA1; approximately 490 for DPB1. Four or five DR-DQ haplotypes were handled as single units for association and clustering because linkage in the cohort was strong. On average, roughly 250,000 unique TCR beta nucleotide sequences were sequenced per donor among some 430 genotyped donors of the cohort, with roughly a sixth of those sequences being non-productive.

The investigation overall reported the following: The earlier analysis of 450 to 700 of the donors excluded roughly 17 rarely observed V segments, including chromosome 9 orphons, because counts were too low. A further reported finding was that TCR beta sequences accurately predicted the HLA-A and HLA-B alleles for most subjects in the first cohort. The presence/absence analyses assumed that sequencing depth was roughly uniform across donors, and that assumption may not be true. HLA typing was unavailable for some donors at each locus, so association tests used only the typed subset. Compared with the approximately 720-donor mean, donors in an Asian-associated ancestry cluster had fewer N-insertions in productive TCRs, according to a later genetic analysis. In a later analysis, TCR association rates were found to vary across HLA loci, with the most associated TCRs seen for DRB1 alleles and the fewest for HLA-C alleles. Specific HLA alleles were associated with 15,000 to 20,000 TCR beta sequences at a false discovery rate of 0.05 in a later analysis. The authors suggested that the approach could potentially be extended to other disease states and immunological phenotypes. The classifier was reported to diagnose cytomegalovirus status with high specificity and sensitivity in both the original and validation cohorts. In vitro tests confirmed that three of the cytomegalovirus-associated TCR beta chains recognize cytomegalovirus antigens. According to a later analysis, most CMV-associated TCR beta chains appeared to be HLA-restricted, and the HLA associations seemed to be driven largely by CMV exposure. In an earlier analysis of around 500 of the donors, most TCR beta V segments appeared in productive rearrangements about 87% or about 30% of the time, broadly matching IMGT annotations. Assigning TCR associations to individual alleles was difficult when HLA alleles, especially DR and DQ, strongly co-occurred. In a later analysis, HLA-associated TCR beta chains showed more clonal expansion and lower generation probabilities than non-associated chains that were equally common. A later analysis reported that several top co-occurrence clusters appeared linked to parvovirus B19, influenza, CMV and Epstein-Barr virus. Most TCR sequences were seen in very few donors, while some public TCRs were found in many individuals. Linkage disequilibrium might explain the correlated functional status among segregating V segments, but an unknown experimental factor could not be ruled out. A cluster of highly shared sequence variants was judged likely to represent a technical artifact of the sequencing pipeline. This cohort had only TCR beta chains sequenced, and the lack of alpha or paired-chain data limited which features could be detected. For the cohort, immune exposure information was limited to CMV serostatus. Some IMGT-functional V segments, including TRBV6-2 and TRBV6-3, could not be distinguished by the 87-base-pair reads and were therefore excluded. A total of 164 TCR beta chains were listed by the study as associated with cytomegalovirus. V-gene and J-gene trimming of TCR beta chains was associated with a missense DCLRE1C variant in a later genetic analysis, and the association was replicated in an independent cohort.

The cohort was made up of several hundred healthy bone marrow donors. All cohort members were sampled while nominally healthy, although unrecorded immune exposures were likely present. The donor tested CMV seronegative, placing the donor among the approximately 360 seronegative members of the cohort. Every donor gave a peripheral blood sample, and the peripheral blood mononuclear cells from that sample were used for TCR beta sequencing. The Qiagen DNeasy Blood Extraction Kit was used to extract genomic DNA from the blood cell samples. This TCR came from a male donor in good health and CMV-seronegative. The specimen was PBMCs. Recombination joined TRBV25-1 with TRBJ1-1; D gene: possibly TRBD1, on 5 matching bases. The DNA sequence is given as TGTGCCAGCAGCCCCATTGGGGGGGGAACTGAAGCTTTCTTT. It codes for CASSPIGGGTEAFF.